This T cell receptor beta chain was obtained from a study of T cell repertoires in cytomegalovirus infection. About the study: Peptides in the study included HLA-C-restricted and HLA-B-restricted CMV epitopes. Public TCR beta signatures marked donors with CMV infection and the matching HLA.

As concerns this clonotype: The antigen is undetermined.

TCRdb itself ran the reads through MiXCR, one entry per CDR3 protein. The sample gives around 360,000 distinct CDR3 sequences, about 35% of which show up once; approximately 15% is in the top ten. Notes on the study in general: Dominant in the ex vivo response were TCR beta clonotypes restricted by HLA-C and specific for CMV.

The CDR3 totals 12 residues. The V segment lost 6 bases and the J segment 10 bases; nucleotides outside the gene matches: 6. This rearrangement joins TRBV12-3 or TRBV12-4 to TRBJ1-1, with 9 bases aligning to TRBD1. This receptor was taken from a human donor in good health (CMV status not recorded). Some clones in this sample may be carry-over from other donors' samples. The source material was cultured PBMCs, sampled from culture after CMV antigen stimulation. CDR3 sequence (DNA): TGTGCCAGCAGCAAACCGGGACAGGGAGCTTTCTTT. This gives the protein CASSKPGQGAFF.